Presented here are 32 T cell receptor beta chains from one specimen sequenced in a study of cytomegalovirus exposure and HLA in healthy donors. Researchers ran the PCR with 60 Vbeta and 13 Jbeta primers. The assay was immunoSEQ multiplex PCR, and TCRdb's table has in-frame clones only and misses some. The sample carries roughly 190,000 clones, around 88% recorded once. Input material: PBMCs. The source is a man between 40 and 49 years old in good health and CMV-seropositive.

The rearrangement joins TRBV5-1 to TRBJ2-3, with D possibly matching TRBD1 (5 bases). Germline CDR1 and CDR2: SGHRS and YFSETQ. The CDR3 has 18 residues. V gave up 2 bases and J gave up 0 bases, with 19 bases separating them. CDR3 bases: TGCGCCAGCAGCTTCATCTCTACGTGGGGCCGCAGCACAGATACGCAGTATTTT. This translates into CASSFISTWGRSTDTQYF.

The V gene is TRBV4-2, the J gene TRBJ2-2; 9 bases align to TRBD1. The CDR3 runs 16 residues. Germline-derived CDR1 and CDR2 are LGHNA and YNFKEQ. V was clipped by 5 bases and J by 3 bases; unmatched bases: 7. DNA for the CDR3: TGTGCCAGCAGCTCCGGGACAGGGTTAGACACCGGGGAGCTGTTTTTT. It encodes CASSSGTGLDTGELFF.

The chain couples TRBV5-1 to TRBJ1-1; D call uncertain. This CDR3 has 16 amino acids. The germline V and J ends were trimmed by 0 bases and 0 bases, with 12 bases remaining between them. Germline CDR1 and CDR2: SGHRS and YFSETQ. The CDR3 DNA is TGCGCCAGCAGCTTGGCCCCCCAGCGCATGAACACTGAAGCTTTCTTT. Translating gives CASSLAPQRMNTEAFF.

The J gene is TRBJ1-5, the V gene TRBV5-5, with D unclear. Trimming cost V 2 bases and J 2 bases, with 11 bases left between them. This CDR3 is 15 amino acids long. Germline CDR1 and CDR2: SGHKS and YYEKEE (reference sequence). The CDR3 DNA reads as TGTGCCAGCAGCTTAGGAGGGAACGGCAATCAGCCCCAGCATTTT. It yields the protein CASSLGGNGNQPQHF. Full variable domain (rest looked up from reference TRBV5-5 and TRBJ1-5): DAGVTQSPTHLIKTRGQQVTLRCSPISGHKSVSWYQQVLGQGPQFIFQYYEKEERGRGNFPDRFSARQFPNYSSELNVNALLLGDSALYLCASSLGGNGNQPQHFGDGTRLSIL.

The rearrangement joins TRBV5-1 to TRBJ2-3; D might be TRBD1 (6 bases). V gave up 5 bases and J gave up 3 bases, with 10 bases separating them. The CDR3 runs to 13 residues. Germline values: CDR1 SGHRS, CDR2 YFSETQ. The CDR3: CASRYRETDTQYF. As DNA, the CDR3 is TGCGCCAGCAGATACAGGGAAACAGATACGCAGTATTTT.

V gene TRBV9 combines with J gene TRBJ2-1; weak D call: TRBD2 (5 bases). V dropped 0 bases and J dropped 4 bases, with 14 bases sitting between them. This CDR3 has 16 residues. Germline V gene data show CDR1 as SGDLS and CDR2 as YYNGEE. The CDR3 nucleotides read TGTGCCAGCAGCGTAGGAGGGCGGGTGGGTTACAATGAGCAGTTCTTC. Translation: CASSVGGRVGYNEQFF.

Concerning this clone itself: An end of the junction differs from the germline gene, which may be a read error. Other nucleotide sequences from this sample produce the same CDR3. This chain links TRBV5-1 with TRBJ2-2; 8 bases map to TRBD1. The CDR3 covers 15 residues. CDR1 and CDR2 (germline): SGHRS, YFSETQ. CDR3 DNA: TGCGCCAGCAGCTCCCGGGACAGGAGCACCGGGGAACTGTTTTTT. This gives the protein CASSSRDRSTGELFF.

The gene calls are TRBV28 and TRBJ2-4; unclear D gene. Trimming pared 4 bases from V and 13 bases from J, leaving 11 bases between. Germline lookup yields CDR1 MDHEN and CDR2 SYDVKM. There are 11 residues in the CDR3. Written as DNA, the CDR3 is TGTGCCAGCAGTTCGACTCACTGGCAGTACTTC. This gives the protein CASSSTHWQYF.

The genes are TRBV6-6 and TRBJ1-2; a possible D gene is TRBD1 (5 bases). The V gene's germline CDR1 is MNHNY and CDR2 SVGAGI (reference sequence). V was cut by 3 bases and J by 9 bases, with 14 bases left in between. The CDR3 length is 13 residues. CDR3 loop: CASSYTGVYSYTF. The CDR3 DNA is TGTGCCAGCAGTTATACGGGGGTTTATAGCTACACCTTC.

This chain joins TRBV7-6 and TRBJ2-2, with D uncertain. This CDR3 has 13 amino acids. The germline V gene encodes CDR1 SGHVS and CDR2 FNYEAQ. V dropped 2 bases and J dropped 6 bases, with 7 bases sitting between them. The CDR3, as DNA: TGTGCCAGCAGCTTAAATCCAGCCGGGGAGCTGTTTTTT. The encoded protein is CASSLNPAGELFF.

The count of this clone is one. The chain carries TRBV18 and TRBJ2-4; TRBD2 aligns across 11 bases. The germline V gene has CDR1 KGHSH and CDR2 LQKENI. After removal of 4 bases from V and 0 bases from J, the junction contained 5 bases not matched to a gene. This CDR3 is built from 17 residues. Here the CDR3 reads CASSLSGRAEAKNIQYF. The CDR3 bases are TGTGCCAGCTCACTTAGCGGGAGGGCGGAAGCCAAAAACATTCAGTACTTC.

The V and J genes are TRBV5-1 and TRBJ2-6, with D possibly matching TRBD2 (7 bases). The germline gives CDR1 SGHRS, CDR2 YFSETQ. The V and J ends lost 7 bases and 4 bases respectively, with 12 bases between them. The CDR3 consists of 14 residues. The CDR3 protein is CASEGGDGANVLTF. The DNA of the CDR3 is TGCGCCAGCGAGGGGGGGGACGGGGCCAACGTCCTGACTTTC. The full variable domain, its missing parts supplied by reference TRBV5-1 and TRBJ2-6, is KAGVTQTPRYLIKTRGQQVTLSCSPISGHRSVSWYQQTPGQGLQFLFEYFSETQRNKGNFPGRFSGRQFSNSRSEMNVSTLELGDSALYLCASEGGDGANVLTFGAGSRLTVL.

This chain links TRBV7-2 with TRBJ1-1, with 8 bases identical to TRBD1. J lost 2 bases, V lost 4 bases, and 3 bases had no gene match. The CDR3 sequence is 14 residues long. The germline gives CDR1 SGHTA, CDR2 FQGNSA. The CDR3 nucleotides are TGTGCCAGCAGCTATGGACAGGGAAACACTGAAGCTTTCTTT. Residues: CASSYGQGNTEAFF.

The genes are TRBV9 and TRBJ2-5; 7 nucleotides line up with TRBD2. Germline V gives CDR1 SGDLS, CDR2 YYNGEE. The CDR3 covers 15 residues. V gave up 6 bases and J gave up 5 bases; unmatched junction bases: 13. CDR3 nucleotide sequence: TGTGCCAGCACCCTGGGAGGGAGAGAGGGGGAGACCCAGTACTTC. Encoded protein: CASTLGGREGETQYF.

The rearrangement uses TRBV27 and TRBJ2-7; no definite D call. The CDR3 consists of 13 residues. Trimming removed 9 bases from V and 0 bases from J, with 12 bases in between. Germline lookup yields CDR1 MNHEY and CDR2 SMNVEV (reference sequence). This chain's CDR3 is CASNDLISYEQYF. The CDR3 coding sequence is TGTGCCAGTAATGACTTGATCTCCTACGAGCAGTACTTC.

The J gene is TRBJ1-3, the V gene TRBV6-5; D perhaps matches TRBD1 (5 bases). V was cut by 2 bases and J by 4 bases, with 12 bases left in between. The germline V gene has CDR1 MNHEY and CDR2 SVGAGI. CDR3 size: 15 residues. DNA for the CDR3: TGTGCCAGCAGTTACCAGGGATTTTTCGGAAACACCATATATTTT. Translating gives CASSYQGFFGNTIYF.

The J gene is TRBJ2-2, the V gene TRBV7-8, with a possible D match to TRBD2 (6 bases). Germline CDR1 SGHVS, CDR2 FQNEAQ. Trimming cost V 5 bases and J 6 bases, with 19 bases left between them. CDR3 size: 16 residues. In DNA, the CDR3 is TGTGCCAGCAGCCCATACCGGGACTCTGGCGCCGGGGAGCTGTTTTTT. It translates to CASSPYRDSGAGELFF.

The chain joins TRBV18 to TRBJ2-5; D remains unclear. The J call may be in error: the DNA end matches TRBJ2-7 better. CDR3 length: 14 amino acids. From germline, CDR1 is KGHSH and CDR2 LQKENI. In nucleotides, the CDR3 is TGTGCCAGCTCGCCGACGGCCGGAGACTACGAGCAGTACTTC. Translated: CASSPTAGDYEQYF.

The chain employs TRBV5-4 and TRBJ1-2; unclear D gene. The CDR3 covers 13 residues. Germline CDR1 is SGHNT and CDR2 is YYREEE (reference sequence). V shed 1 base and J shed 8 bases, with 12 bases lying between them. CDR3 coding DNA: TGTGCCAGCAGCTTGCAACCGAAACTAGGCTACACCTTC. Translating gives CASSLQPKLGYTF. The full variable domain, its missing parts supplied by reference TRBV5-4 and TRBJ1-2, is ETGVTQSPTHLIKTRGQQVTLRCSSQSGHNTVSWYQQALGQGPQFIFQYYREEENGRGNFPPRFSGLQFPNYSSELNVNALELDDSALYLCASSLQPKLGYTFGSGTRLTVV.

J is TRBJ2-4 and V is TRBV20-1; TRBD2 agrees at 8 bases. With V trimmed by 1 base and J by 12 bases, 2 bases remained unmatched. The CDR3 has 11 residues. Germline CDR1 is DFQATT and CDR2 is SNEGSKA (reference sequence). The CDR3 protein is CSARALAGQYF. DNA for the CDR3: TGCAGTGCTAGAGCCCTAGCGGGTCAGTACTTC.

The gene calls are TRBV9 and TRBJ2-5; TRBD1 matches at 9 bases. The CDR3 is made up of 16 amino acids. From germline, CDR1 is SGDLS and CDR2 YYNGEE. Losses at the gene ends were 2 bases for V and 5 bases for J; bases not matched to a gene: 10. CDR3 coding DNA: TGTGCCAGCAGCGTCGGGAACAGGGGGCTTGATGAGACCCAGTACTTC. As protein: CASSVGNRGLDETQYF.

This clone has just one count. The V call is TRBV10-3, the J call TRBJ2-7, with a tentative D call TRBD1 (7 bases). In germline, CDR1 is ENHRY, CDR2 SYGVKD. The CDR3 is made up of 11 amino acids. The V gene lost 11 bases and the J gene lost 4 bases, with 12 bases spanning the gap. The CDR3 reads CAGGGAYEQYF. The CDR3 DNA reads TGTGCCGGAGGGGGCGCATACGAGCAGTACTTC.

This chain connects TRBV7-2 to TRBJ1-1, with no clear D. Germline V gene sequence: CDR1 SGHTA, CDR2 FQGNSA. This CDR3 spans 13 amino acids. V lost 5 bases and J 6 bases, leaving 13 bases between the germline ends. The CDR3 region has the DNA TGTGCCAGCAGCCTCATCCGGGGTCCTGAAGCTTTCTTT. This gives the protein CASSLIRGPEAFF. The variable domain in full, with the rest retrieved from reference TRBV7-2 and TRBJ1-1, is GAGVSQSPSNKVTEKGKDVELRCDPISGHTALYWYRQSLGQGLEFLIYFQGNSAPDKSGLPSDRFSAERTGGSVSTLTIQRTQQEDSAVYLCASSLIRGPEAFFGQGTRLTVV.

The CDR3 nucleotides read TGTGCCAGCAGCCCCCCGACAGGGCAAGAGACCCAGTACTTC. This encodes CASSPPTGQETQYF. The chain couples TRBV7-9 to TRBJ2-5, with TRBD1 matching 7 bases. The length of the CDR3 is 14 residues. V shed 5 bases and J 2 bases; nucleotides not matched to a gene: 5. From germline, CDR1 is SEHNR and CDR2 FQNEAQ (reference sequence).

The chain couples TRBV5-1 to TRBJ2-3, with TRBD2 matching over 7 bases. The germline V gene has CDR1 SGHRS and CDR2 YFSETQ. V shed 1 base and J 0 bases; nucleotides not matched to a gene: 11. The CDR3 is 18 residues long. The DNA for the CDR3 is TGCGCCAGCAGCTTGCGTCGGGGGGAAATAAGTAGCACAGATACGCAGTATTTT. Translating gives CASSLRRGEISSTDTQYF.

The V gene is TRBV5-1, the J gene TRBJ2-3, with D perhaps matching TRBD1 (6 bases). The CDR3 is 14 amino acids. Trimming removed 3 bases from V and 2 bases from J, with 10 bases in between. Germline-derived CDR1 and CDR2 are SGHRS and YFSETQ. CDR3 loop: CASSSGQSTDTQYF. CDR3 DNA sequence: TGCGCCAGCAGCTCCGGACAGTCCACAGATACGCAGTATTTT.

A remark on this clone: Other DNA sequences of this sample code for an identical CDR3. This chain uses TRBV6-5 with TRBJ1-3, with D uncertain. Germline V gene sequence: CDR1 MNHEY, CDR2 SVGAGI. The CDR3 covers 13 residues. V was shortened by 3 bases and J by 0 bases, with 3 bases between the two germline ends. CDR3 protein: CASSYSSGNTIYF. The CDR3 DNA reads TGTGCCAGCAGTTATAGCTCTGGAAACACCATATATTTT.

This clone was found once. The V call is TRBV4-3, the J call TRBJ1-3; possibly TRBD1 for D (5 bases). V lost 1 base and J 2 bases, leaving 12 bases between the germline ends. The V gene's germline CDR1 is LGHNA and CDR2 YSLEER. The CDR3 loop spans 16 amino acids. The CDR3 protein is CASSQARVQAGNTIYF. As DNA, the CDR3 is TGCGCCAGCAGCCAAGCCAGGGTACAAGCTGGAAACACCATATATTTT.

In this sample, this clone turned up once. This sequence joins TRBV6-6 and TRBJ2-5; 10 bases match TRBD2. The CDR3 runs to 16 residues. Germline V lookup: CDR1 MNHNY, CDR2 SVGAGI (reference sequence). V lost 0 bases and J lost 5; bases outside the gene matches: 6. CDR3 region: CASSYSPSGSGETQYF. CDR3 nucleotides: TGTGCCAGCAGTTACTCACCTAGCGGGAGTGGGGAGACCCAGTACTTC.

CDR3 loop: CASSLVPSQETQYF. DNA for the CDR3: TGCGCCAGCAGCTTGGTACCCAGCCAAGAGACCCAGTACTTC. The chain recombines TRBV5-1 with TRBJ2-5; no firm D call. The CDR3 is 14 amino acids. Trimming cost V 0 bases and J 1 base, with 7 bases left between them. Germline assignment: CDR1 SGHRS and CDR2 YFSETQ.

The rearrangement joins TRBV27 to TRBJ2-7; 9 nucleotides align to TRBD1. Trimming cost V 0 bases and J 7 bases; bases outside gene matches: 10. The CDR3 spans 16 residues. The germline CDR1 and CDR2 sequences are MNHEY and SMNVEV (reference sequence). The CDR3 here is CASSLSLGDRVEEQYF. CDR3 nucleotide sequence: TGTGCCAGCAGTTTATCCTTAGGGGACAGGGTAGAGGAGCAGTACTTC.

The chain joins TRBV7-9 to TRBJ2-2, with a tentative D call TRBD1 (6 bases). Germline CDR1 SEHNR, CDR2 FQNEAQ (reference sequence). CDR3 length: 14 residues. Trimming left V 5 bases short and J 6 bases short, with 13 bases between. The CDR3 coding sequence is TGTGCCAGCAGCCTGGACAGAGGGGCCGGGGAGCTGTTTTTT. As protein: CASSLDRGAGELFF.